A single sample is the source of the 20 T cell receptor beta chains below, sequenced in a study of cytomegalovirus exposure and HLA in healthy donors. In the PCR, 60 Vbeta and 13 Jbeta primers were used. TCRdb keeps only in-frame clones here, not all; method: immunoSEQ multiplex PCR. The repertoire holds about 41,000 clones, with 81% as singletons. Source material: PBMCs. The receptors stem from a man aged 45-65 years in good health and CMV-seronegative.

The table lists this clone with a count of one. The J gene is TRBJ2-3, the V gene TRBV5-8, with 16 bases lining up with TRBD2. Germline lookup yields CDR1 SGHTS and CDR2 YDEGEE. Trimming took 3 bases from V and 2 from J; bases not matched to a gene: 6. This CDR3 region has 18 residues. The CDR3: CASSSGTSGRADTDTQYF. The CDR3 nucleotides read TGTGCCAGCAGCTCCGGGACTAGCGGGAGGGCCGACACAGATACGCAGTATTTT.

This clone was seen only once. The chain employs TRBV9 and TRBJ2-3; 8 bases are a match to TRBD2. The CDR3 loop spans 15 amino acids. With 4 bases clipped from V and 2 bases from J, the junction kept 6 bases outside the gene matches. Per germline, CDR1 SGDLS and CDR2 YYNGEE. The DNA of the CDR3 is TGTGCCAGCAGCCCACGGGAGGGCCTCACAGATACGCAGTATTTT. Encoded protein: CASSPREGLTDTQYF.

The gene calls are TRBV9 and TRBJ2-2, with TRBD1 identical over 8 bases. The CDR3 extends over 16 amino acids. Per the germline V gene, CDR1 is SGDLS and CDR2 is YYNGEE. The junction had 6 bases not matched to a gene; V was cut back by 4 bases and J by 1 base. CDR3 loop: CASSTRTGRNTGELFF. CDR3 DNA: TGTGCCAGCAGCACCAGGACAGGGCGGAACACCGGGGAGCTGTTTTTT.

The V gene is TRBV18, the J gene TRBJ2-7; the D gene is possibly TRBD2 (6 bases). This CDR3 has 16 amino acids. Germline V lookup: CDR1 KGHSH, CDR2 LQKENI. V gave up 2 bases and J gave up 5 bases, with 19 bases separating them. The CDR3 loop is CASSPAPLGLSNEQYF. CDR3 DNA sequence: TGTGCCAGCTCACCAGCTCCTCTGGGACTTTCTAACGAGCAGTACTTC.

The rearrangement links TRBV7-2 to TRBJ2-1; D may be TRBD2 (5 bases). The CDR3 sequence is 16 residues long. The germline gives CDR1 SGHTA, CDR2 FQGNSA. Trimming pared 4 bases from V and 5 bases from J, leaving 18 bases between. CDR3 DNA: TGTGCCAGCAGCTCCCGACCCGGACGGGGAAACAATGAGCAGTTCTTC. Amino acid sequence: CASSSRPGRGNNEQFF.

Notes on this clone: Germline and junction disagree at one end, which may indicate a read error. The genes are TRBV7-7 and TRBJ2-5, with 8 bases lining up with TRBD2. The V gene's germline CDR1 is SSHAT and CDR2 FNYEAQ (reference sequence). The CDR3 is made up of 14 amino acids. CDR3 loop: CASSLGTSGETQYF. The CDR3 DNA sequence: TGTGCTAGCAGCCTCGGGACTAGTGGTGAGACCCAGTACTTC.

The chain carries TRBV28 and TRBJ2-5, with D unclear. Germline lookup yields CDR1 MDHEN and CDR2 SYDVKM. This CDR3 comprises 12 residues. With 3 bases removed from V and 4 bases from J, the gap between germline ends came to 6 bases. DNA of the CDR3: TGTGCCAGCAGTTTTCCGGGAGAGACCCAGTACTTC. Amino acid sequence: CASSFPGETQYF.

This rearrangement joins TRBV7-3 to TRBJ2-5; 15 bases match TRBD2. Germline V gene sequence: CDR1 SGHTA, CDR2 FQGTGA. The trim removed 5 bases at V and 4 bases at J, leaving 5 bases unmatched. The CDR3 runs to 16 residues. CDR3 amino acids: CASSVGGLAGGETQYF. The DNA for the CDR3 is TGTGCCAGCAGCGTAGGGGGACTAGCGGGAGGAGAGACCCAGTACTTC.

The chain links TRBV28 to TRBJ2-1; D possibly corresponds to TRBD2 (5 bases). V was cut by 6 bases and J by 5 bases, with 14 bases left in between. Per the germline V gene, CDR1 is MDHEN and CDR2 is SYDVKM. The CDR3 totals 14 residues. CDR3 bases: TGTGCCAGCAGCCCCGCGGTCGGGAACAATGAGCAGTTCTTC. Translated: CASSPAVGNNEQFF.

This sequence joins TRBV2 and TRBJ2-2; D ambiguous. V lost 3 bases, J lost 1 base, and 6 bases lay in between. The germline V gene encodes CDR1 SNHLY and CDR2 FYNNEI. The length of the CDR3 is 14 residues. The CDR3 nucleotides read TGTGCCAGCAGTGATCGCAGGAACACCGGGGAGCTGTTTTTT. Protein: CASSDRRNTGELFF.

The chain joins TRBV9 to TRBJ1-2; D may be TRBD1 (6 bases). This CDR3 region has 18 residues. Between the trimmed V and J ends, which lost 0 bases and 3 bases, there was a span of 21 bases. Germline V CDR1 and CDR2: SGDLS, YYNGEE. In DNA, the CDR3 is TGTGCCAGCAGCGTAGGGAATCGGGGGGCTCGATTTGACTATGGCTACACCTTC. Protein sequence: CASSVGNRGARFDYGYTF.

V and J are TRBV27 and TRBJ2-7, with 7 nucleotides matching TRBD1. CDR1 and CDR2 from the germline V gene are MNHEY and SMNVEV (reference sequence). Trimming at V came to 8 bases and at J to 7 bases, leaving 14 bases not matched to a gene. CDR3 length: 14 amino acids. CDR3 sequence (DNA): TGTGCCAGCGGTAGAGCACAGGGGATGGGGGAGCAGTACTTC. Translated, it gives CASGRAQGMGEQYF.

The chain combines TRBV7-9 with TRBJ1-1, with a weak D call TRBD1 (5 bases). Germline assignment: CDR1 SEHNR and CDR2 FQNEAQ (reference sequence). The CDR3 is made up of 12 amino acids. In nucleotides, the CDR3 is TGTTCCATCCTAGGGGAGAACACTGAAGCTTTCTTT. Protein product: CSILGENTEAFF.

This clone appeared once. V and J are TRBV5-4 and TRBJ1-2, with D perhaps matching TRBD1 (5 bases). Germline-derived CDR1 and CDR2 are SGHNT and YYREEE (reference sequence). This CDR3 has 17 amino acids. Trimming cost V 1 base and J 10 bases, with 26 bases left between them. CDR3 in amino acids: CASSLLLTSRAVSLYTF. CDR3 in DNA: TGTGCCAGCAGCTTGCTACTTACGTCCAGGGCGGTTTCACTCTACACCTTC.

The J gene is TRBJ1-4, the V gene TRBV2, with 8 bases matching TRBD1. After removal of 6 bases from V and 8 bases from J, the junction contained 8 bases not matched to a gene. Per germline, CDR1 SNHLY and CDR2 FYNNEI. The CDR3 totals 14 residues. The DNA for the CDR3 is TGTGCCAGCAGGGCGGACAGGGTGGGCGAAAAACTGTTTTTT. Amino acid sequence: CASRADRVGEKLFF.

The rearrangement joins TRBV28 to TRBJ1-1; TRBD1 aligns across 11 bases. The CDR3 is made up of 14 amino acids. CDR1 is MDHEN and CDR2 is SYDVKM in the germline V gene. After removal of 6 bases from V and 4 bases from J, the junction contained 4 bases not matched to a gene. The CDR3 region is CASRRDRGSTEAFF. Here the CDR3 DNA reads TGTGCCAGCAGACGGGACAGGGGGAGCACTGAAGCTTTCTTT.

This clone was seen a handful of times. The V call is TRBV7-9, the J call TRBJ1-2; D gene uncertain. CDR1 and CDR2 from the germline V gene are SEHNR and FQNEAQ (reference sequence). Trimming left V 6 bases short and J 3 bases short, with 8 bases between. The CDR3 has 12 amino acids. CDR3 nucleotides: TGTGCCAGCAGTGAGGGTCACTATGGCTACACCTTC. Translation gives CASSEGHYGYTF. Using reference TRBV7-9 and TRBJ1-2 for the parts outside the CDR3, the full variable domain is DTGVSQNPRHKITKRGQNVTFRCDPISEHNRLYWYRQTLGQGPEFLTYFQNEAQLEKSRLLSDRFSAERPKGSFSTLEIQRTEQGDSAMYLCASSEGHYGYTFGSGTRLTVV.

The chain is built from TRBV5-5 and TRBJ2-7, with TRBD2 matching 10 bases. The CDR3 sequence is 15 residues long. Germline loops: CDR1 SGHKS, CDR2 YYEKEE (reference sequence). After removal of 4 bases from V and 5 bases from J, the junction contained 9 bases not matched to a gene. The DNA of the CDR3 is TGTGCCAGCAGCCTAGCGGGGGTGGCTCCTAACGAGCAGTACTTC. Translation: CASSLAGVAPNEQYF.

The CDR3 DNA sequence: TGTGCCAGCAGCTTGGGACAGCTTAACTATGGCTACACCTTC. This encodes CASSLGQLNYGYTF. The chain recombines TRBV7-9 with TRBJ1-2, with 7 bases aligning to TRBD1. In germline, CDR1 is SEHNR, CDR2 FQNEAQ (reference sequence). J gave up 1 base and V 3 bases, and 2 bases lay outside the gene matches. The CDR3 is made up of 14 amino acids.

The V gene is TRBV18, the J gene TRBJ2-7; TRBD2 matches at 8 bases. CDR1 and CDR2 from the germline V gene are KGHSH and LQKENI. V dropped 3 bases and J dropped 0; count of bases not matched to a gene: 4. The CDR3 contains 15 residues. The CDR3 loop reads CASSPLAGISYEQYF. The CDR3 DNA reads as TGTGCCAGCTCACCGCTAGCGGGCATCTCCTACGAGCAGTACTTC.